This passage covers 4 T cell receptor beta chains from one sample sequenced in a study of cytomegalovirus exposure and HLA in healthy donors. Clones were sequenced by immunoSEQ multiplex PCR, and TCRdb holds only the in-frame ones, with some missing. Here the sample spans 160,000 or so clones, approximately 90% being singletons. Sequenced material: PBMCs. The receptor set was obtained from a man between 18 and 35 years old in good health and CMV-seronegative.

The CDR3 is CASCLGGSTDTQYF. The CDR3 nucleotides are TGTGCCAGCTGCCTAGGCGGGAGCACAGATACGCAGTATTTT. The rearrangement uses TRBV27 and TRBJ2-3, with D possibly TRBD2 on 5 matching bases. Deletions cut 8 bases from V and 0 bases from J, with 12 bases between. The CDR3 runs 14 residues. From germline, CDR1 is MNHEY and CDR2 SMNVEV (reference sequence).

The gene calls are TRBV20-1 and TRBJ2-2, with a tentative D call TRBD1 (6 bases). Germline V gives CDR1 DFQATT, CDR2 SNEGSKA (reference sequence). The CDR3 sequence is 10 residues long. The germline V and J ends were trimmed by 6 bases and 8 bases, with 7 bases remaining between them. The CDR3 loop reads CSAGQGELFF. The DNA for the CDR3 is TGCAGTGCCGGACAGGGGGAGCTGTTTTTT.

The V and J genes are TRBV11-3 and TRBJ2-2, with 11 nucleotides matching TRBD2. V shed 4 bases and J 6 bases; nucleotides not matched to a gene: 13. This CDR3 region has 18 residues. Germline V gene lookup returns CDR1 SGHNT and CDR2 YENEEA. The CDR3 region is CASSSLLLSGREAGELFF. DNA for the CDR3: TGTGCCAGCAGCTCCCTGCTCCTTAGCGGGAGGGAGGCCGGGGAGCTGTTTTTT.

The chain combines TRBV5-1 with TRBJ1-5; 8 bases map to TRBD1. CDR3 length: 14 residues. CDR1 is SGHRS, CDR2 YFSETQ, per germline. V dropped 3 bases and J dropped 9; count of bases not matched to a gene: 8. The CDR3 coding sequence is TGCGCCAGCAGCTGGGACAGGCCCGAAGGGCCCCAGCATTTT. Translating it yields CASSWDRPEGPQHF.